These 21 T cell receptor beta chains originate from one sample sequenced in a study of response to subunit inactivated influenza vaccine. MiXCR was run by TCRdb on the RT-PCR reads, yielding one entry per CDR3 protein. Seen here are fewer than 600,000 distinct CDR3 sequences, 7.2% observed once, and the top ten hold around 13%. The input for sequencing was PBMCs from blood, taken 23 to 25 months after vaccination. These receptors originate from a man in his fifties or sixties who received an inactivated influenza vaccine.

This clonotype was seen a few times. V is TRBV12-3 or TRBV12-4 and J is TRBJ2-5; 8 nucleotides match TRBD2. V lost 0 bases to trimming and J lost 9 bases; unmatched junction nucleotides: 6. The length of the CDR3 is 14 residues. CDR3 residues: CASSLAQVAGPQYF. DNA of the CDR3: TGTGCCAGCAGTTTAGCGCAGGTAGCGGGGCCCCAGTACTTC.

V usage is TRBV19 and J usage is TRBJ2-1; the D gene is possibly TRBD1 (5 bases). The CDR3 is 15 amino acids. Germline CDR1 reads LNHDA; CDR2 reads SQIVND (reference sequence). V was pared by 7 bases and J by 2 bases, with 15 bases between. The CDR3 DNA follows: TGTGCCAGTACCTATAGCAGGGCAACCTACAATGAGCAGTTCTTC. Encoded protein: CASTYSRATYNEQFF. The complete variable domain, with remaining parts taken from reference TRBV19 and TRBJ2-1, reads DGGITQSPKYLFRKEGQNVTLSCEQNLNHDAMYWYRQDPGQGLRLIYYSQIVNDFQKGDIAEGYSVSREKKESFPLTVTSAQKNPTAFYLCASTYSRATYNEQFFGPGTRLTVL.

V usage is TRBV4-1 and J usage is TRBJ2-5; a weak D match, TRBD2 (6 bases). The V end lost 1 base, the J end lost 2 bases, and 8 bases lay between the germline ends. This CDR3 is built from 14 residues. CDR1 MGHRA and CDR2 YSYEKL come from the germline V gene. CDR3 DNA sequence: TGCGCCAGCAGCCAAGGGACTATACAAGAGACCCAGTACTTC. This encodes CASSQGTIQETQYF.

The chain employs TRBV14 and TRBJ2-1, with 9 bases fitting TRBD1. The CDR3 is made up of 14 amino acids. V lost 3 bases to trimming and J lost 7 bases; unmatched junction nucleotides: 4. Looked up from germline, CDR1 is SGHDN and CDR2 is FVKESK. The CDR3 protein is CASSHHGQGNEQFF. CDR3 nucleotide sequence: TGTGCCAGCAGCCACCACGGACAGGGGAATGAGCAGTTCTTC.

This chain joins TRBV12-3 or TRBV12-4 and TRBJ2-6, with D unresolved. CDR3 length: 16 amino acids. V was trimmed by 3 bases and J by 0 bases, leaving 9 bases between them. The CDR3 loop is CASSLMALSGANVLTF. The CDR3 DNA is TGTGCCAGCAGTTTGATGGCCCTCTCTGGGGCCAACGTCCTGACTTTC.

This clonotype was seen ten or more times. The V and J genes are TRBV27 and TRBJ1-6; 7 positions agree with TRBD1. The CDR3 totals 14 residues. Trimming removed 8 bases from V and 7 bases from J; junction bases left unmatched: 8. Germline lookup yields CDR1 MNHEY and CDR2 SMNVEV (reference sequence). The CDR3 bases are TGTGCCAGCGGTGGGTGGGACAGCAATTCACCCCTCCACTTT. This codes for CASGGWDSNSPLHF.

The CDR3 reads CSATGTNSYEQYF. In nucleotides, the CDR3 is TGCAGTGCAACCGGGACCAACTCCTACGAGCAGTACTTC. The chain couples TRBV20-1 to TRBJ2-7, with D possibly being TRBD1 or TRBD2 (5 bases each). The CDR3 covers 13 residues. The germline V gene encodes CDR1 DFQATT and CDR2 SNEGSKA (reference sequence). V was trimmed by 6 bases and J by 0 bases, leaving 12 bases between them.

This clonotype was picked up a small number of times. J is TRBJ1-4 and V is TRBV5-1, with D perhaps TRBD1 (5 bases). V lost 1 base, J lost 8 bases, and 12 bases lay in between. The CDR3 sequence is 14 residues long. Germline V gene lookup returns CDR1 SGHRS and CDR2 YFSETQ. In nucleotides, the CDR3 is TGCGCCAGCAGCTTGATTGGGACCGAGGAAAAACTGTTTTTT. Its translation: CASSLIGTEEKLFF.

This clonotype came up a few times. The V gene is TRBV7-6, the J gene TRBJ2-5, with a weak D call TRBD2 (5 bases). V shed 4 bases and J shed 2 bases, with 14 bases lying between them. Germline V gene sequence: CDR1 SGHVS, CDR2 FNYEAQ. This CDR3 contains 15 residues. The CDR3 loop is CASSSTYGRQETQYF. CDR3 coding DNA: TGTGCCAGCAGCTCGACGTATGGGAGACAAGAGACCCAGTACTTC.

This clonotype was picked up many times. This chain connects TRBV6-4 to TRBJ2-2; possibly TRBD1 or TRBD2 for D (6 bases each). The germline CDR1 and CDR2 sequences are MRHNA and SNTAGT. V was pared by 3 bases and J by 1 base, with 12 bases between. This CDR3 contains 16 residues. The CDR3 nucleotides are TGTGCCAGCAGTGAACAGGGAGGAGGGAACACCGGGGAGCTGTTTTTT. Translated, it gives CASSEQGGGNTGELFF.

This clonotype was seen many times. This sequence joins TRBV7-9 and TRBJ2-3; D is tentatively TRBD1 or TRBD2 (5 bases each). Germline V gene sequence: CDR1 SEHNR, CDR2 FQNEAQ (reference sequence). There are 17 residues in the CDR3. The V end was cut by 4 bases, the J end by 0 bases, with 17 bases between. The CDR3: CASSWPGAVPSTDTQYF. CDR3 in DNA: TGTGCCAGCAGCTGGCCCGGGGCAGTTCCTAGCACAGATACGCAGTATTTT.

This clonotype showed up just a few times. J is TRBJ2-5 and V is TRBV6-5, with D tentatively TRBD1 (6 bases). The CDR3 extends over 14 amino acids. Germline V gives CDR1 MNHEY, CDR2 SVGAGI. The V gene lost 2 bases and the J gene lost 5 bases, with 12 bases spanning the gap. The CDR3 reads CASSYLQGRETQYF. CDR3 DNA: TGTGCCAGCAGTTACCTACAGGGAAGGGAGACCCAGTACTTC.

CDR3 in amino acids: CASSSGLASETQYF. The CDR3 DNA reads TGTGCCAGCAGCTCGGGACTAGCCTCGGAGACCCAGTACTTC. The V and J genes are TRBV27 and TRBJ2-5; 9 bases are shared with TRBD2. The J segment lost 5 bases and the V segment lost 6 bases, leaving 7 bases of the junction unmatched. Germline V gene data show CDR1 as MNHEY and CDR2 as SMNVEV (reference sequence). There are 14 residues in the CDR3.

The V call is TRBV5-1, the J call TRBJ2-3; TRBD2 aligns across 12 bases. The germline gives CDR1 SGHRS, CDR2 YFSETQ. CDR3 length: 17 amino acids. The junction had 8 bases not matched to a gene; V was cut back by 2 bases and J by 4 bases. The DNA for the CDR3 is TGCGCCAGCAGCTTCTTAAGACTAGCGGGAGTTTCAGATACGCAGTATTTT. Residues: CASSFLRLAGVSDTQYF.

The chain carries TRBV5-7 and TRBJ1-2, with D unclear. TRBV5-7 qualifies as an ORF whose function is uncertain. The CDR3 length is 15 residues. The V end lost 3 bases, the J end lost 0 bases, and 12 bases lay between the germline ends. DNA of the CDR3: TGTGCCAGCAGCTCCTACCCCTGGGCTAACTATGGCTACACCTTC. It yields the protein CASSSYPWANYGYTF.

This chain links TRBV7-2 with TRBJ2-3; 12 bases match TRBD2. J gave up 7 bases and V 5 bases, and 7 bases lay outside the gene matches. This CDR3 has 15 residues. The germline V gene encodes CDR1 SGHTA and CDR2 FQGNSA. CDR3 sequence: CASSPTSGSTYTQYF. The DNA for the CDR3 is TGTGCCAGCAGCCCGACTAGCGGGAGTACGTATACGCAGTATTTT.

At least ten counts were recorded for this clonotype. The chain carries TRBV5-6 and TRBJ2-1; TRBD2 aligns across 7 bases. The CDR3 contains 15 residues. Germline V gene lookup returns CDR1 SGHDT and CDR2 YYEEEE. J was trimmed by 2 bases and V by 0 bases; bases with no gene match: 2. The CDR3 bases are TGTGCCAGCAGCTTGGTGGGGGGGACCTACAATGAGCAGTTCTTC. It encodes CASSLVGGTYNEQFF.

The rearrangement uses TRBV20-1 and TRBJ2-7; no clear D. The CDR3 extends over 13 amino acids. Trimming pared 2 bases from V and 2 bases from J, leaving 10 bases between. Per the germline V gene, CDR1 is DFQATT and CDR2 is SNEGSKA (reference sequence). The CDR3 here is CSARPRGTYEQYF. The CDR3 DNA sequence: TGCAGTGCTAGACCTAGAGGTACCTACGAGCAGTACTTC.

This clonotype was picked up a small number of times. The chain couples TRBV5-1 to TRBJ2-3; D gene unclear. The CDR3 is 16 amino acids. The V end was cut by 0 bases, the J end by 2 bases, with 13 bases between. Germline-derived CDR1 and CDR2 are SGHRS and YFSETQ. CDR3 sequence (DNA): TGCGCCAGCAGCTTGGGGGCAGTCGGTATCACAGATACGCAGTATTTT. Its translation is CASSLGAVGITDTQYF.

This clonotype was detected many times. V is TRBV12-3 or TRBV12-4 and J is TRBJ2-2, with TRBD1 matching over 8 bases. The V and J ends lost 3 bases and 7 bases, in that order; junction bases with no gene match: 7. This CDR3 is built from 15 residues. The CDR3 spells CASSLGTGVSGELFF. The CDR3 DNA follows: TGTGCCAGCAGTTTGGGGACAGGAGTAAGCGGGGAGCTGTTTTTT.

This clonotype was seen a handful of times. The CDR3 sequence: CAISDSGSSYNEQFF. The CDR3 DNA is TGTGCCATCAGTGATAGCGGGAGCTCCTACAATGAGCAGTTCTTC. This chain uses TRBV10-3 with TRBJ2-1; 9 bases fit TRBD2. The CDR3 has 15 amino acids. Germline V gene data show CDR1 as ENHRY and CDR2 as SYGVKD. V was clipped by 3 bases and J by 0 bases; unmatched bases: 0.